The sequence of this T cell receptor (beta chain) was determined in a study of T cell responses to AZD1222 COVID-19 vaccine. This table comes from immunoSEQ multiplex PCR, and its TCRdb copy is limited to in-frame clones, with some not included. The sample lists 95,000 to 100,000 clones; about 81% were seen once. Second-dose recipients at about 4 or about 12 weeks were treated as one pooled group. The length of the CDR3 is 11 residues. Trimming removed 5 bases from V and 2 bases from J, with 2 bases in between. About this clone itself: The sample carries other DNA sequences with the same CDR3.

The source was peripheral blood, collected 28 days after the second AZD1222 dose. The receptor was isolated from an adult who received the AZD1222 COVID-19 vaccine. The rearrangement links TRBV12-3 or TRBV12-4 to TRBJ2-3; D remains unclear. CDR3 nucleotide sequence: TGTGCCAGCAGTCTCACAGATACGCAGTATTTT. Translation gives CASSLTDTQYF.